Each of the 20 T cell receptor beta chains below was sequenced from the same sample in a study of T-cell reconstitution after alpha-beta-depleted transplantation in children. TCRbeta library preparation incorporated unique molecular identifiers. TCRdb itself ran the PCR reads through MiXCR, one entry per CDR3 protein. The repertoire includes around 700,000 distinct CDR3 sequences, around 13% of them detected once, and 0.65% to 0.9% sits in the top ten. The sequencing used PBMCs, collected before TCRalphabeta/CD19-depleted stem cell transplant. Source of these receptors: a girl aged 2 to 10 with congenital amegakaryocytic thrombocytopenia, due to receive a stem cell transplant.

The chain links TRBV5-1 to TRBJ2-3, with D perhaps matching TRBD1 (6 bases). Looked up from germline, CDR1 is SGHRS and CDR2 is YFSETQ. V gave up 1 base and J gave up 3 bases, with 12 bases separating them. CDR3 length: 15 residues. The CDR3 spells CASSLLLQGTDTQYF. DNA of the CDR3: TGCGCCAGCAGCTTGCTTCTCCAGGGGACAGATACGCAGTATTTT.

This rearrangement joins TRBV15 to TRBJ2-7; D unresolved. V dropped 1 base and J dropped 0 bases, with 7 bases sitting between them. The germline V gene encodes CDR1 LNHNV and CDR2 YYDKDF (reference sequence). The CDR3 has 14 amino acids. The CDR3 coding sequence is TGTGCCACCAGCAGAGGCCAGATCTCCTACGAGCAGTACTTC. Translation gives CATSRGQISYEQYF.

This clonotype was observed many times. The genes are TRBV29-1 and TRBJ1-1; D is perhaps TRBD1 (5 bases). The CDR3 is 13 amino acids. V lost 7 bases, J lost 0 bases, and 12 bases lay in between. Germline V CDR1 and CDR2: SQVTM, ANQGSEA. The CDR3 protein is CSAGGRMNTEAFF. CDR3 sequence (DNA): TGCAGCGCCGGGGGACGGATGAACACTGAAGCTTTCTTT.

The J gene is TRBJ2-2, the V gene TRBV3-1; D call uncertain. The germline V and J ends were trimmed by 6 bases and 8 bases, with 13 bases remaining between them. The CDR3 loop spans 13 amino acids. Germline V gene data show CDR1 as LGHDT and CDR2 as YNNKEL (reference sequence). The CDR3 spells CASRKEWEGELFF. CDR3 nucleotide sequence: TGTGCCAGCAGAAAAGAGTGGGAAGGGGAGCTGTTTTTT.

This clonotype came up many times. The chain uses TRBV12-3 or TRBV12-4 and TRBJ2-1; D may correspond to TRBD1 or TRBD2 (6 bases each). The CDR3 loop spans 13 amino acids. V was clipped by 11 bases and J by 4 bases, with 15 bases between them. The chain's CDR3 is CALGGRLYNEQFF. CDR3 DNA sequence: TGTGCCCTGGGGGGCCGACTTTACAATGAGCAGTTCTTC.

This chain uses TRBV20-1 with TRBJ2-5; TRBD2 matches at 9 bases. Germline trimming cut 6 bases from V and 5 bases from J; bases unmatched to any gene: 4. The CDR3 extends over 12 amino acids. CDR1 is DFQATT and CDR2 is SNEGSKA in the germline V gene (reference sequence). CDR3 in DNA: TGCAGTGCAGGACTAGCGTCGGAGACCCAGTACTTC. Translating gives CSAGLASETQYF.

This clonotype was observed at least ten times. The rearrangement joins TRBV12-3 or TRBV12-4 to TRBJ1-2; D ambiguous. V was shortened by 3 bases and J by 8 bases, with 13 bases between the two germline ends. The CDR3 has 13 amino acids. DNA of the CDR3: TGTGCCAGCAGTTTGCTGTCCCCGGCCGGCTACACCTTC. Amino acids: CASSLLSPAGYTF.

This clonotype came up many times. This chain links TRBV20-1 with TRBJ2-7, with TRBD1 identical over 10 bases. This CDR3 has 14 amino acids. Germline CDR1 is DFQATT and CDR2 is SNEGSKA (reference sequence). V lost 2 bases to trimming and J lost 6 bases; unmatched junction nucleotides: 7. CDR3 in DNA: TGCAGTGCTAGACTCCGGGACAGGGGATCCGAGCAGTACTTC. This sequence encodes CSARLRDRGSEQYF.

This clonotype showed up just a few times. This chain links TRBV6-1 with TRBJ1-4; D remains ambiguous. The germline gives CDR1 MNHNS, CDR2 SASEGT. V lost 2 bases, J lost 0 bases, and 22 bases lay in between. The CDR3 has 20 amino acids. The CDR3 sequence: CASSEISRRHLRATNEKLFF. The CDR3, as DNA: TGTGCCAGCAGTGAAATATCTCGGAGACATCTACGAGCAACTAATGAAAAACTGTTTTTT.

The chain has TRBV9 and TRBJ2-6; D uncertain. Trimming left V 0 bases short and J 0 bases short, with 13 bases between. Germline V gene sequence: CDR1 SGDLS, CDR2 YYNGEE. This CDR3 spans 18 amino acids. The CDR3 loop reads CASSVVDAGFSGANVLTF. CDR3 coding DNA: TGTGCCAGCAGCGTAGTGGACGCCGGGTTCTCTGGGGCCAACGTCCTGACTTTC. Filled out from reference TRBV9 and TRBJ2-6, the complete variable domain reads DSGVTQTPKHLITATGQRVTLRCSPRSGDLSVYWYQQSLDQGLQFLIQYYNGEERAKGNILERFSAQQFPDLHSELNLSSLELGDSALYFCASSVVDAGFSGANVLTFGAGSRLTVL.

This clonotype was seen a handful of times. The CDR3 sequence: CASSFLRHGETQYF. The DNA for the CDR3 is TGTGCCAGCAGTTTCCTTAGACATGGGGAGACCCAGTACTTC. The rearrangement uses TRBV28 and TRBJ2-5; D is unresolved. Germline-derived CDR1 and CDR2 are MDHEN and SYDVKM. CDR3 length: 14 residues. The V end was cut by 3 bases, the J end by 5 bases, with 13 bases between.

This chain joins TRBV16 and TRBJ2-1; D unclear. CDR1 KGHSY and CDR2 FQNENV come from the germline V gene. This CDR3 region has 12 residues. V was pared by 3 bases and J by 6 bases, with 6 bases between. Here the CDR3 reads CASSQVINEQFF. Written as DNA, the CDR3 is TGTGCCAGCAGCCAGGTTATCAATGAGCAGTTCTTC.

Many counts were recorded for this clonotype. The genes are TRBV20-1 and TRBJ1-2; no reliable D call. Germline loops: CDR1 DFQATT, CDR2 SNEGSKA (reference sequence). The CDR3 spans 12 residues. V lost 4 bases and J 2 bases, leaving 8 bases between the germline ends. CDR3 region: CSATRTNYGYTF. CDR3 nucleotides: TGCAGTGCTACCCGGACGAACTATGGCTACACCTTC.

This clonotype was counted ten times or more. The chain employs TRBV18 and TRBJ1-4; D call uncertain. The CDR3 extends over 15 amino acids. Per the germline V gene, CDR1 is KGHSH and CDR2 is LQKENI. V was cut by 6 bases and J by 5 bases, with 16 bases left in between. The CDR3 DNA sequence: TGTGCCAGCTCCCCTCGGACGGAGATAAATGAAAAACTGTTTTTT. Translating gives CASSPRTEINEKLFF.

The chain combines TRBV7-9 with TRBJ2-1; tentative D call: TRBD1 (6 bases). This CDR3 has 13 residues. Trimming left V 5 bases short and J 5 bases short, with 10 bases between. Germline V gene sequence: CDR1 SEHNR, CDR2 FQNEAQ (reference sequence). The CDR3 reads CASSQTGNNEQFF. CDR3 coding DNA: TGTGCCAGCAGCCAAACAGGGAACAATGAGCAGTTCTTC.

This clonotype has just a few counts. The V and J genes are TRBV6-5 and TRBJ2-1, with 14 bases matching TRBD2. Per germline, CDR1 MNHEY and CDR2 SVGAGI. The ends lost 2 bases at V and 7 bases at J; junction bases unmatched: 7. CDR3 length equals 17 residues. The CDR3 is CASSYTLTSGRGNEQFF. CDR3 coding DNA: TGTGCCAGCAGTTACACCCTGACTAGCGGGAGGGGTAATGAGCAGTTCTTC.

This clonotype was counted many times. The chain has TRBV6-5 and TRBJ2-1; 8 bases fit TRBD2. Trimming took 4 bases from V and 3 from J; bases not matched to a gene: 17. Germline lookup yields CDR1 MNHEY and CDR2 SVGAGI. This CDR3 has 19 residues. The CDR3 nucleotides are TGTGCCAGCAGTTCGGGTCCGGGGGGGTCTGATCCACACTACAATGAGCAGTTCTTC. Translating it yields CASSSGPGGSDPHYNEQFF.

This chain links TRBV6-5 with TRBJ2-7; either TRBD1 or TRBD2 may supply D (5 bases each). In germline, CDR1 is MNHEY, CDR2 SVGAGI. V lost 7 bases, J lost 4 bases, and 11 bases lay in between. The CDR3 has 12 residues. CDR3 region: CASKTGQYEQYF. In DNA form, the CDR3 reads TGTGCCAGCAAGACGGGGCAGTACGAGCAGTACTTC.

The chain carries TRBV3-1 and TRBJ1-3; no clear D. Trimming pared 3 bases from V and 1 base from J, leaving 7 bases between. CDR1 and CDR2 from the germline V gene are LGHDT and YNNKEL (reference sequence). The CDR3 loop spans 14 amino acids. Here the CDR3 DNA reads TGTGCCAGCAGCCAGGGATGGTCTGGAAACACCATATATTTT. Translating gives CASSQGWSGNTIYF. Using reference TRBV3-1 and TRBJ1-3 for the parts outside the CDR3, the full variable domain is DTAVSQTPKYLVTQMGNDKSIKCEQNLGHDTMYWYKQDSKKFLKIMFSYNNKELIINETVPNRFSPKSPDKAHLNLHINSLELGDSAVYFCASSQGWSGNTIYFGEGSWLTVV.

This clonotype has at least ten counts. V and J are TRBV20-1 and TRBJ2-2; 11 nucleotides line up with TRBD2. V was pared by 0 bases and J by 6 bases, with 6 bases of the junction left unmatched. The CDR3 is made up of 16 amino acids. CDR1 is DFQATT and CDR2 is SNEGSKA in the germline V gene (reference sequence). CDR3 DNA sequence: TGCAGTGCTAGAGATTTAGCGGGAGGGTTATCCGGGGAGCTGTTTTTT. It encodes CSARDLAGGLSGELFF.